These 10 T cell receptor beta chains came from one sample sequenced in a study of identical twins. One entry per CDR3 protein results from TCRdb running MiXCR on the 5' RACE reads. Among a few hundred thousand distinct CDR3 sequences listed, approximately 8.8% were seen once. The material sequenced was naive T cells sorted from blood. These receptors originate from a woman between 50 and 59 years old in good health.

This clonotype was seen at least ten times. The V gene is TRBV7-9, the J gene TRBJ2-5, with D perhaps TRBD1 (5 bases). Trimming cost V 2 bases and J 2 bases, with 12 bases left between them. The CDR3 totals 15 residues. CDR1 and CDR2 (germline): SEHNR, FQNEAQ (reference sequence). The DNA for the CDR3 is TGTGCCAGCAGCTTACACATGACAGTACAAGAGACCCAGTACTTC. Translation gives CASSLHMTVQETQYF.

The chain joins TRBV5-1 to TRBJ2-3; 13 bases are shared with TRBD2. The CDR3 is 17 amino acids. Looked up from germline, CDR1 is SGHRS and CDR2 is YFSETQ. V dropped 4 bases and J dropped 4; count of bases not matched to a gene: 9. For the CDR3, the DNA is TGCGCCAGCAGCCGCCGACTAGCGGGAGGAGGGGCAGATACGCAGTATTTT. It encodes CASSRRLAGGGADTQYF.

This clonotype came up a few times. The chain links TRBV11-2 to TRBJ2-2; D call uncertain. Germline CDR1 and CDR2: SGHAT and FQNNGV. This CDR3 spans 13 amino acids. V was cut by 5 bases and J by 4 bases, with 8 bases left in between. The DNA for the CDR3 is TGTGCCAGCAGCGCAGATGGCACCGGGGAGCTGTTTTTT. It is translated as CASSADGTGELFF.

This clonotype showed up just a few times. This chain connects TRBV20-1 to TRBJ2-5, with 7 bases matching TRBD1. The V and J ends lost 0 bases and 7 bases, in that order; junction bases with no gene match: 11. This CDR3 comprises 15 residues. In germline, CDR1 is DFQATT, CDR2 SNEGSKA (reference sequence). CDR3 sequence (DNA): TGCAGTGCTAGAGATCCAACAGGGGATGGTAGGACCCAGTACTTC. This encodes CSARDPTGDGRTQYF.

The gene calls are TRBV10-3 and TRBJ2-5; D might be TRBD1 (5 bases). The germline V and J ends were trimmed by 3 bases and 5 bases, with 13 bases remaining between them. Germline V CDR1 and CDR2: ENHRY, SYGVKD. The CDR3 sequence is 14 residues long. DNA of the CDR3: TGTGCCATCAGTGATGAGACAGTCGGGGAGACCCAGTACTTC. This translates into CAISDETVGETQYF.

The chain links TRBV10-1 to TRBJ2-5, with 10 bases lining up with TRBD2. Trimming took 1 base from V and 5 from J; bases not matched to a gene: 4. The CDR3 contains 15 residues. Per the germline V gene, CDR1 is WNHNN and CDR2 is SYGVQD (reference sequence). CDR3 nucleotides: TGCGCCAGCAGTGAGTTTCTAGCGGGAGATGAGACCCAGTACTTC. This gives the protein CASSEFLAGDETQYF.

This clonotype was seen at least ten times. The gene calls are TRBV29-1 and TRBJ2-3, with 8 bases fitting TRBD1. V shed 7 bases, J shed 5 bases, and the junction held 14 bases outside the gene matches. CDR3 length: 15 residues. Germline lookup yields CDR1 SQVTM and CDR2 ANQGSEA. DNA for the CDR3: TGCAGCGCCGCACCCGGGACAGGACTTGTAGATACGCAGTATTTT. Translating gives CSAAPGTGLVDTQYF.

The sample holds a few counts of this clonotype. The chain employs TRBV9 and TRBJ2-3; no reliable D call. Germline V gene sequence: CDR1 SGDLS, CDR2 YYNGEE. The CDR3 length is 15 residues. The germline V and J ends were trimmed by 0 bases and 2 bases, with 10 bases remaining between them. CDR3 protein: CASSVDGVVTDTQYF. The CDR3 DNA reads as TGTGCCAGCAGCGTAGATGGGGTAGTCACAGATACGCAGTATTTT.

This clonotype was detected only a few times. V usage is TRBV20-1 and J usage is TRBJ1-5; D is uncertain. CDR3 size: 14 residues. CDR1 is DFQATT and CDR2 is SNEGSKA in the germline V gene (reference sequence). Trimming took 3 bases from V and 2 from J, leaving 11 bases between them. The CDR3 DNA sequence: TGCAGTGCTAGCCTTGGGGTTGGCAATCAGCCCCAGCATTTT. The encoded protein is CSASLGVGNQPQHF.

This clonotype was counted between two and nine times. The chain joins TRBV12-3 or TRBV12-4 to TRBJ2-2, with TRBD2 matching over 10 bases. J lost 6 bases, V lost 3 bases, and 4 bases had no gene match. The CDR3 is 15 amino acids. DNA for the CDR3: TGTGCCAGCAGTTTCCTAGCGGGAGTTCCCGGGGAGCTGTTTTTT. Translated: CASSFLAGVPGELFF.